This paragraph reports one T cell receptor beta chain. Its antigen is unidentified. The CDR3 loop spans 16 amino acids. Per germline, CDR1 MNHEY and CDR2 SVGEGT. V lost 2 bases, J lost 0 bases, and 11 bases lay in between. Full-length variable regions came from constant-region reverse primers plus semi-nested Nested Universal Primer A PCR. MiXCR, run by TCRdb on the 5' RACE reads, gives a single entry per CDR3 protein. This table has some 44,000 distinct CDR3 sequences, 25% to 35% appearing once. Findings and caveats of the study: Greatest tumor Treg TCR overlap was with tumor naive CD4+ cells.

The TCR originated in a female donor with breast cancer. The specimen sequenced was tumor-infiltrating memory CD4+ T cells sorted from the breast tumor. Noted subset: memory CD4+ T cells, CD4+CD45RO+CD25-. The chain uses TRBV6-2 or TRBV6-3 and TRBJ2-1; D may be TRBD2 (6 bases). CDR3: CASSYRLGASYNEQFF. The CDR3 nucleotides are TGTGCCAGCAGTTACCGACTAGGAGCCTCCTACAATGAGCAGTTCTTC.